Listed here are 20 T cell receptor beta chains from one sample, sequenced in a study of early T cells in non-severe SARS-CoV-2 infection. One entry per CDR3 protein, called by TCRdb with MiXCR from the 5' RACE reads. This sample carries some 73,000 distinct CDR3 sequences, about an eighth of them seen once, and the ten largest clones take 3.4%. Sequencing used whole blood. All receptors come from an adult who was a healthcare worker with PCR-confirmed SARS-CoV-2 infection or an uninfected control (not recorded which).

This clonotype turned up a few times. The chain combines TRBV30 with TRBJ1-5; D may be TRBD1 (5 bases). CDR1 is GTSNPN and CDR2 is SVGIG in the germline V gene (reference sequence). The CDR3 sequence is 14 residues long. Deletions cut 0 bases from V and 6 bases from J, with 12 bases between. In DNA form, the CDR3 reads TGTGCCTGGAGTGTAATAGGGGCGACTCAGCCCCAGCATTTT. This translates into CAWSVIGATQPQHF.

This clonotype was counted ten times or more. The chain has TRBV4-1 and TRBJ1-6; perhaps TRBD1 as D (5 bases). Germline CDR1 is MGHRA and CDR2 is YSYEKL. V lost 5 bases and J 11 bases, leaving 16 bases between the germline ends. The length of the CDR3 is 14 residues. The CDR3 spells CASSAGGGTTPLHF. The CDR3 DNA reads as TGCGCCAGCAGCGCAGGTGGGGGGACCACACCCCTCCACTTT.

This clonotype was recorded many times. This chain joins TRBV29-1 and TRBJ1-1; possible D gene TRBD1, 5 bases. The V gene lost 4 bases and the J gene lost 5 bases, with 8 bases spanning the gap. The CDR3 is made up of 11 amino acids. Germline loops: CDR1 SQVTM, CDR2 ANQGSEA. The CDR3 bases are TGCAGCGTTGGAGAGGGGACTGAAGCTTTCTTT. This codes for CSVGEGTEAFF. Full variable domain (remainder filled in from reference TRBV29-1 and TRBJ1-1): SAVISQKPSRDICQRGTSLTIQCQVDSQVTMMFWYRQQPGQSLTLIATANQGSEATYESGFVIDKFPISRPNLTFSTLTVSNMSPEDSSIYLCSVGEGTEAFFGQGTRLTVV.

This clonotype has just a few counts. The rearrangement uses TRBV28 and TRBJ2-1; D could derive from TRBD1 or TRBD2 (6 bases each). From germline, CDR1 is MDHEN and CDR2 SYDVKM. The CDR3 has 16 amino acids. V lost 2 bases and J 1 base, leaving 12 bases between the germline ends. This CDR3 reads CASSLPGAGSYNEQFF. The CDR3 DNA follows: TGTGCCAGCAGTTTACCGGGGGCAGGGTCCTACAATGAGCAGTTCTTC.

Relative to its sample, this clonotype is medium-sized (0.01 to 0.1%). V usage is TRBV20-1 and J usage is TRBJ2-1; TRBD2 agrees at 12 bases. Trimming took 3 bases from V and 4 from J; bases not matched to a gene: 1. CDR3 length: 14 amino acids. The germline gives CDR1 DFQATT, CDR2 SNEGSKA (reference sequence). The CDR3 is CSARGLAGYNEQFF. For the CDR3, the DNA is TGCAGTGCTAGGGGACTAGCGGGTTACAATGAGCAGTTCTTC.

This chain uses TRBV7-6 with TRBJ1-1, with 8 positions matching TRBD1. Germline V gene lookup returns CDR1 SGHVS and CDR2 FNYEAQ. V dropped 2 bases and J dropped 1; count of bases not matched to a gene: 3. CDR3 length: 15 residues. CDR3 loop: CASSLQGAANTEAFF. In DNA, the CDR3 is TGTGCCAGCAGCTTACAGGGGGCGGCGAACACTGAAGCTTTCTTT.

This chain links TRBV15 with TRBJ2-5; no definite D call. Germline CDR1 reads LNHNV; CDR2 reads YYDKDF (reference sequence). V shed 0 bases and J shed 4 bases, with 12 bases lying between them. There are 15 residues in the CDR3. Here the CDR3 reads CATSRDRPLGETQYF. For the CDR3, the DNA is TGTGCCACCAGCAGAGATAGGCCGCTCGGAGAGACCCAGTACTTC.

This clonotype was observed a few times. This rearrangement joins TRBV2 to TRBJ2-7; TRBD1 agrees at 9 bases. Trimming took 4 bases from V and 1 from J; bases not matched to a gene: 5. This CDR3 spans 15 amino acids. CDR1 SNHLY and CDR2 FYNNEI come from the germline V gene. This CDR3 reads CASSASGTGSYEQYF. CDR3 DNA: TGTGCCAGCAGTGCGTCCGGGACAGGGTCCTACGAGCAGTACTTC.

This clonotype has a count of ten or more. The genes are TRBV20-1 and TRBJ2-6; D possibly corresponds to TRBD1 (6 bases). CDR3 length equals 14 residues. Germline CDR1 is DFQATT and CDR2 is SNEGSKA (reference sequence). Trimming pared 5 bases from V and 1 base from J, leaving 9 bases between. CDR3 nucleotide sequence: TGCAGTGCTCCGGACAGTTCTGGGGCCAACGTCCTGACTTTC. This gives the protein CSAPDSSGANVLTF.

In its sample, this clonotype was seen a few times. The chain is built from TRBV5-5 and TRBJ2-2; D remains unclear. Germline lookup yields CDR1 SGHKS and CDR2 YYEKEE (reference sequence). This CDR3 region has 15 residues. Deletions cut 3 bases from V and 2 bases from J, with 11 bases between. CDR3 DNA: TGTGCCAGCAGCTCGAATAACTTCAACACCGGGGAGCTGTTTTTT. Its protein product is CASSSNNFNTGELFF.

In its sample, this clonotype was seen many times. The chain employs TRBV28 and TRBJ2-1; 7 bases are shared with TRBD2. This CDR3 contains 14 residues. Trimming removed 3 bases from V and 6 bases from J; junction bases left unmatched: 5. Looked up from germline, CDR1 is MDHEN and CDR2 is SYDVKM. This chain's CDR3 is CASSFVAGTNEQFF. CDR3 bases: TGTGCCAGCAGTTTTGTAGCGGGTACCAATGAGCAGTTCTTC.

At least ten counts were recorded for this clonotype. The chain employs TRBV13 and TRBJ2-7; 9 bases line up with TRBD2. CDR3 length: 14 amino acids. V was pared by 5 bases and J by 3 bases, with 5 bases of the junction left unmatched. CDR1 is PRHDT, CDR2 FYEKMQ, per germline (reference sequence). The CDR3 bases are TGTGCCAGCAGCCCGGGACTAGCCGTCTACGAGCAGTACTTC. As protein: CASSPGLAVYEQYF.

This rearrangement joins TRBV13 to TRBJ2-1, with TRBD1 matching over 7 bases. CDR3 length equals 12 residues. Germline V gives CDR1 PRHDT, CDR2 FYEKMQ (reference sequence). The CDR3 nucleotides read TGTGCTTCCAGCGAGGGGGCGGATGAGCAGTTCTTC. Translating gives CASSEGADEQFF.

This clonotype was seen repeatedly, ten times or more. This rearrangement joins TRBV7-9 to TRBJ2-2; no firm D call. Trimming shortened V by 2 bases and J by 5 bases, and 9 bases separated the two germline ends. The germline CDR1 and CDR2 sequences are SEHNR and FQNEAQ (reference sequence). CDR3 length: 14 residues. The CDR3 spells CASSLFSGTGELFF. CDR3 nucleotide sequence: TGTGCCAGCAGCTTATTCAGTGGGACCGGGGAGCTGTTTTTT.

The chain links TRBV9 to TRBJ2-2; 14 positions agree with TRBD2. In germline, CDR1 is SGDLS, CDR2 YYNGEE. V trimming: 3 bases; J trimming: 6 bases; junction bases outside the gene matches: 7. The CDR3 has 17 residues. The CDR3 DNA reads as TGTGCCAGCAGCGATCCGGGACTAGCGGGAGTACCCGGGGAGCTGTTTTTT. This gives the protein CASSDPGLAGVPGELFF.

This clonotype has just a few counts. The rearrangement links TRBV18 to TRBJ1-1, with 8 positions matching TRBD1. CDR1 and CDR2 from the germline V gene are KGHSH and LQKENI. V lost 3 bases, J lost 5 bases, and 5 bases stayed unmatched. The CDR3 spans 14 residues. The CDR3 protein is CASSPSGGRTEAFF. The CDR3 DNA is TGTGCCAGCTCACCTTCAGGGGGCCGGACTGAAGCTTTCTTT.

This clonotype was counted only a few times. V usage is TRBV20-1 and J usage is TRBJ2-3; 9 bases are a match to TRBD2. CDR1 is DFQATT, CDR2 SNEGSKA, per germline (reference sequence). The ends lost 4 bases at V and 3 bases at J; junction bases unmatched: 5. The CDR3 runs 14 residues. The CDR3 here is CSAIAGGPTDTQYF. CDR3 coding DNA: TGCAGTGCTATTGCGGGAGGGCCGACAGATACGCAGTATTTT.

This clonotype was observed at least ten times. This sequence joins TRBV20-1 and TRBJ2-7, with 11 bases fitting TRBD1. V lost 2 bases, J lost 6 bases, and 12 bases stayed unmatched. Germline V gene data show CDR1 as DFQATT and CDR2 as SNEGSKA (reference sequence). The CDR3 loop spans 16 amino acids. CDR3 coding DNA: TGCAGTGCTAGACCCCGTTGGACAGGGGGCTCTCGCGAGCAGTACTTC. Amino acids: CSARPRWTGGSREQYF.

This chain joins TRBV6-5 and TRBJ2-2; 9 bases agree with TRBD1. Germline V gene lookup returns CDR1 MNHEY and CDR2 SVGAGI. The CDR3 covers 15 residues. V shed 6 bases and J 4 bases; nucleotides not matched to a gene: 6. In nucleotides, the CDR3 is TGTGCCAGCAGACGACCGGGACAGGGCACCGGGGAGCTGTTTTTT. Amino acids: CASRRPGQGTGELFF.

This clonotype was recorded many times. The V call is TRBV12-3 or TRBV12-4, the J call TRBJ1-2; D may be TRBD1 (5 bases). V was shortened by 5 bases and J by 6 bases, with 19 bases between the two germline ends. This CDR3 comprises 15 residues. CDR3 coding DNA: TGTGCCAGCAGTGATCCAGGGAGTATGGTTGATGGCTACACCTTC. It codes for CASSDPGSMVDGYTF.